This T cell receptor (beta chain) emerged from a study of T-cell memory formation after mild COVID-19. Study conclusions and caveats: Balance between CD4 and CD8 was seen in clones contracting day 15 to 85, and a CD4+ lean was seen in later expanders.

In TCRdb, the 5' RACE reads were re-called with MiXCR into one record per CDR3 protein. Of approximately 570,000 distinct CDR3 sequences listed, under 20% are singletons. On this clonotype itself: Its antigen is still unknown.

Trimming at V came to 3 bases and at J to 5 bases, leaving 7 bases not matched to a gene. The CDR3 sequence is 15 residues long. Looked up from germline, CDR1 is SGHDT and CDR2 is YYEEEE. J is TRBJ1-4 and V is TRBV5-6, with 7 bases lining up with TRBD1. The sequencing sample was made of PBMCs or a T cell subset sorted from them (not recorded which). The sequence derives from an adult woman who had mild COVID-19 (a few samples of this study predate the infection). Cell type and time point are not known. The CDR3 coding sequence is TGTGCCAGCAGCTGGGGGACAGCCACGAATGAAAAACTGTTTTTT. This sequence encodes CASSWGTATNEKLFF.